This T cell receptor (beta chain) was sequenced in a study of shared clonotypes between healthy human individuals. Findings and limits, study-wide: Naive CD4 clonotypes were shared across several donors at roughly 5%. Clonotypes not shared had lower generation probabilities than those common to all four donors.

Positively selected for CCR7, the CD45RO-negative cells used as naive CD8 cells excluded terminally differentiated effector memory CD45RA+ cells. Donors were Caucasian adults residing in Nashville, Tennessee, USA. This clone showed up just once. As yet, its antigen is unknown. Sequencing used immunoSEQ multiplex PCR; TCRdb keeps in-frame clones, though not all of them. The sample has about 1,900,000 clones, about 94% seen once. The junction had 2 bases not matched to a gene; V was cut back by 2 bases and J by 4 bases. The CDR3 sequence is 15 residues long. Germline loops: CDR1 MNHNY, CDR2 SVGAGI (reference sequence).

The J gene is TRBJ1-5, the V gene TRBV6-6; the match to TRBD1 covers 10 bases. This TCR came from a young man in good health. Sequenced material: naive CD8+ T cells sorted from blood. The CDR3 DNA sequence: TGTGCCAGCAGTTACGGGACAGGGGCTAATCAGCCCCAGCATTTT. Translated, it gives CASSYGTGANQPQHF.